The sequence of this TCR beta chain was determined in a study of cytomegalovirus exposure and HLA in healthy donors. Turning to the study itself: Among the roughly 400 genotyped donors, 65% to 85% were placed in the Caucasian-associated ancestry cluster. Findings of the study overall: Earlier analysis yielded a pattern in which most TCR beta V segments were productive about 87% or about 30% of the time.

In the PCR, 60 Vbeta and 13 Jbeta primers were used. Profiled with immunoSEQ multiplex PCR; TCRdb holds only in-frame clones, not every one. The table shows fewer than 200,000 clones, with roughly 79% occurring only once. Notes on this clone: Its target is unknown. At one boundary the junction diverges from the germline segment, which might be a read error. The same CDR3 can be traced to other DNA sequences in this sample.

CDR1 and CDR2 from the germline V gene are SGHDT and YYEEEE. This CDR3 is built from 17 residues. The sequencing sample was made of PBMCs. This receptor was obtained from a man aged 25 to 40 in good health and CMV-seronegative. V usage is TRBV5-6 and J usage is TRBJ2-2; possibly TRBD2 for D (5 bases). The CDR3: CASSWRGMALTTGELFF. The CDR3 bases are TGTGCCAGCAGCTGGCGAGGGATGGCGTTGACTACCGGGGAGCTGTTCTTT. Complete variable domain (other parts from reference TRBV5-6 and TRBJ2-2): DAGVTQSPTHLIKTRGQQVTLRCSPKSGHDTVSWYQQALGQGPQFIFQYYEEEERQRGNFPDRFSGHQFPNYSSELNVNALLLGDSALYLCASSWRGMALTTGELFFGEGSRLTVL.